This paragraph covers one T cell receptor (beta chain) sequence. Participants came from fewer than 25 US areas, aged about 18 to 90 years. Recovered status applied to Cohort 3 donors who had two consecutive negative PCRs. It also applied to those with clearance or with symptom resolution. This record belongs to a study of blood T cell repertoires in COVID-19. About the study: T cells, B-cell-depleted T cells, or PBMCs supplied cDNA or gDNA.

Original data processing: How many nucleated cells were present was estimated from reference gene primer amplification. Sequencing was performed with immunoSEQ multiplex PCR; in TCRdb, only in-frame clones are kept and a portion is missing. V and J calls plus clone size are reproduced from that table; the DNA served to infer D and trimming. The repertoire includes 15,000 to 20,000 clones, more than 70% of them detected once, and roughly 4.7% sits in the top ten. CDR1 and CDR2 (germline): LNHNV, YYDKDF (reference sequence). This CDR3 has 12 amino acids. V was clipped by 1 base and J by 8 bases, with 8 bases between them.

V and J are TRBV15 and TRBJ1-2, with D perhaps matching TRBD1 (5 bases). The material sequenced was PBMCs or T cells enriched from blood (not recorded which). The receptor was isolated from a woman in her 30s who had recovered from COVID-19. CDR3 sequence: CATSRGTSGYTF. As DNA, the CDR3 is TGTGCCACCAGCAGAGGGACAAGCGGCTACACCTTC.